Given below is one T cell receptor (beta chain) in context. Its matching antigen is unknown. Different DNA sequences within this sample yield the same CDR3. This sample stems from a study of cytomegalovirus exposure and HLA in healthy donors. The overall study: The study placed around 85% of its 398 genotyped donors in the Caucasian-associated ancestry cluster.

60 Vbeta and 13 Jbeta primers were used in PCR. Assay used: immunoSEQ multiplex PCR; TCRdb lists only in-frame clones, some missing. The data hold about 160,000 clones, with 60% to 80% observed a single time. Study findings and constraints: Later on, analysis showed that most CMV-associated TCR beta chains appeared to be HLA-restricted. According to an earlier analysis, most TCR beta V segments yielded productive rearrangements about 87% or about 30% of the time. Listed as cytomegalovirus-associated were approximately 160 TCR beta chains.

This clonotype originated in a woman between 45 and 65 years old in good health and CMV-seropositive. Sequencing was carried out using PBMCs.

CDR3 region: CASSSPGQGNTEAFF. DNA for the CDR3: TGTGCCAGCAGCTCTCCGGGACAGGGAAACACTGAAGCTTTCTTT. This rearrangement joins TRBV5-4 to TRBJ1-1; 9 nucleotides match TRBD1. Germline V CDR1 and CDR2: SGHNT, YYREEE (reference sequence). CDR3 length: 15 amino acids. The V segment lost 3 bases and the J segment 2 bases; nucleotides outside the gene matches: 5.